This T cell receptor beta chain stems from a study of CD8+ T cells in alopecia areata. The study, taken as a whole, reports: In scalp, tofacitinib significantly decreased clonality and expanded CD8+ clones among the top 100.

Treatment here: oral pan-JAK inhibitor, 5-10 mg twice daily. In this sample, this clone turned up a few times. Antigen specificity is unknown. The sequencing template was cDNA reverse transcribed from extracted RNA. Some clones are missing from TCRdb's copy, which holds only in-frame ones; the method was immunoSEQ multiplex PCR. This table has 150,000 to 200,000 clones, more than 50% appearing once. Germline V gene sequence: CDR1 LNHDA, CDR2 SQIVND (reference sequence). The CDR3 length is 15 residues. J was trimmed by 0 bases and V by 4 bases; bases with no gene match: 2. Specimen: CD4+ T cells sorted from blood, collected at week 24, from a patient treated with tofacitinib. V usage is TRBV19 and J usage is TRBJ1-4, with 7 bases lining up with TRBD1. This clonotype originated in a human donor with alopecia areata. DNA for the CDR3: TGTGCCAGTAGTAGAGGGACAGCAACTAATGAAAAACTGTTTTTT. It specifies CASSRGTATNEKLFF.